Described below is a single T cell receptor (beta chain) sequence and its context. Its antigen is currently unknown. The data originate from a study of T-cell reconstitution after alpha-beta-depleted transplantation in children. Study results and limitations: Several hundred expanded graft clones reportedly gave rise to the alpha-beta T cells present about two months after transplant. T cells produced anew were the main source of T-cell counts and diversity one year after transplant. Diversity of TCRbeta at day 60 was high in some patients, arising from surviving recipient T cells and thymic progenitors.

A TCRbeta library incorporating unique molecular identifiers was prepared. TCRdb reprocessed the PCR reads with MiXCR, giving one entry per CDR3 protein. Here the sample spans around 90,000 distinct CDR3 sequences, around a sixth being singletons. CDR3 length: 13 amino acids. The germline V and J ends were trimmed by 7 bases and 2 bases, with 12 bases remaining between them. This chain uses TRBV12-3 or TRBV12-4 with TRBJ2-7; possible D gene TRBD2, 6 bases. The input for sequencing was PBMCs, mostly from graft donor cells, taken 180 days after TCRalphabeta/CD19-depleted stem cell transplant. This clonotype was sampled from a male patient aged 2-15 years who had a stem cell transplant for acute lymphoblastic leukemia, so the T cells may come from the graft donor. The CDR3 protein is CASMSSGAYEQYF. The CDR3 bases are TGTGCCAGCATGAGTTCGGGAGCCTACGAGCAGTACTTC.